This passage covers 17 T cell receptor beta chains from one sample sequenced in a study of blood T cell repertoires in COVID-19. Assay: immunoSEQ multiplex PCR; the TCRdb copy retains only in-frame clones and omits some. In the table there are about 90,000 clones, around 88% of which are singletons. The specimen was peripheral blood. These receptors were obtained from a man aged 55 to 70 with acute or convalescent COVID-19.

The CDR3 loop reads CSVSSVETQYF. The CDR3 DNA sequence: TGCAGCGTATCTAGCGTTGAGACCCAGTACTTC. This chain joins TRBV29-1 and TRBJ2-5, with D perhaps TRBD2 (6 bases). This CDR3 is built from 11 residues. Germline values: CDR1 SQVTM, CDR2 ANQGSEA. Trimming shortened V by 6 bases and J by 5 bases, and 10 bases separated the two germline ends.

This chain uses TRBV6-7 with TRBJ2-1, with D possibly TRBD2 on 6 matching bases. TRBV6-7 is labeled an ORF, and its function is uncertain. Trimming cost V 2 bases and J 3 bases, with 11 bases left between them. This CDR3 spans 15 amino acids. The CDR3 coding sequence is TGTGCCAGCAGTTACGTACTAGCAGTCTACAATGAGCAGTTCTTC. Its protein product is CASSYVLAVYNEQFF.

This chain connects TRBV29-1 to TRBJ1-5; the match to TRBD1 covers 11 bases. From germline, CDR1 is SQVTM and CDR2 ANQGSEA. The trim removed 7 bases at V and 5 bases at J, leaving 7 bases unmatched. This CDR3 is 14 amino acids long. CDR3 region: CSARDRGEDQPQHF. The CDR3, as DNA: TGCAGCGCCCGGGACAGGGGGGAGGATCAGCCCCAGCATTTT.

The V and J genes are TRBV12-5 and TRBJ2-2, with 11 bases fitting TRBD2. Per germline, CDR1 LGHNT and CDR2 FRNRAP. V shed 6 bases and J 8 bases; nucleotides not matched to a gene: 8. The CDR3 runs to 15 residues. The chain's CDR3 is CASGPLAGVLGELFF. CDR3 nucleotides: TGTGCTAGTGGACCACTAGCGGGAGTCCTGGGGGAGCTGTTTTTT.

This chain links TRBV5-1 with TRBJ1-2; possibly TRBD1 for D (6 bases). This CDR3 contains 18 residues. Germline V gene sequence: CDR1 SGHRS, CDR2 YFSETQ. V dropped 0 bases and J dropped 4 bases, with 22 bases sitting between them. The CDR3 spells CASSLGFPGAISPYGYTF. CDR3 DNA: TGCGCCAGCAGCTTGGGCTTCCCAGGGGCCATATCCCCCTATGGCTACACCTTC. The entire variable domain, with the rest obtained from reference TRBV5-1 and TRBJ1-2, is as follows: KAGVTQTPRYLIKTRGQQVTLSCSPISGHRSVSWYQQTPGQGLQFLFEYFSETQRNKGNFPGRFSGRQFSNSRSEMNVSTLELGDSALYLCASSLGFPGAISPYGYTFGSGTRLTVV.

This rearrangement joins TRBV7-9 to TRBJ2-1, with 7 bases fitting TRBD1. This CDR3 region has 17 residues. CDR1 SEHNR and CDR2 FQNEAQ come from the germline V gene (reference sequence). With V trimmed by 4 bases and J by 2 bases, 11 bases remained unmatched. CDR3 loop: CASSSGKTGSPYNEQFF. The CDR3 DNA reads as TGTGCCAGCAGCTCTGGAAAGACAGGGAGCCCCTACAATGAGCAGTTCTTC.

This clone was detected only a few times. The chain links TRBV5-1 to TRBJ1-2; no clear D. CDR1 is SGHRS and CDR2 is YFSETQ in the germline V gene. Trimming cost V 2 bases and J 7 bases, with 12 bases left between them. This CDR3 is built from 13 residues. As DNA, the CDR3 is TGCGCCAGCAGCTTAGAGGGCGGATTTGGCTACACCTTC. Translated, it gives CASSLEGGFGYTF.

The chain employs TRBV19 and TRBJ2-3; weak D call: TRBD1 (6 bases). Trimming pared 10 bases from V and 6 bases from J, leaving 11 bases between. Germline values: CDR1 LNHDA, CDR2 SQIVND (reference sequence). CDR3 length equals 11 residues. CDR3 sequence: CATTGLDTQYF. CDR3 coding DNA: TGTGCCACTACAGGGTTGGATACGCAGTATTTT.

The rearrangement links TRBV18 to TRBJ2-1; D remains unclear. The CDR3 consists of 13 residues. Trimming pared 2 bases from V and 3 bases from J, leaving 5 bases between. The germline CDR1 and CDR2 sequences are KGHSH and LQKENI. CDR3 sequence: CASSPSVYNEQFF. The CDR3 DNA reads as TGTGCCAGCTCACCATCAGTCTACAATGAGCAGTTCTTC.

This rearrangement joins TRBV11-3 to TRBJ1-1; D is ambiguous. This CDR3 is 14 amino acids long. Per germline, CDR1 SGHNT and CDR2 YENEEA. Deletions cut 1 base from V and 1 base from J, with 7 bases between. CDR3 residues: CASSLAGRNTEAFF. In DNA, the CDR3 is TGTGCCAGCAGCTTAGCCGGGAGGAACACTGAAGCTTTCTTT.

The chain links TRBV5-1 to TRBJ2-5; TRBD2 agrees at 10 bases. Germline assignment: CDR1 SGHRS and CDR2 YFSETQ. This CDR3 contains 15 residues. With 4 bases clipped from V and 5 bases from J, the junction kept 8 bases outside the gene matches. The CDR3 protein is CASSASGGAVETQYF. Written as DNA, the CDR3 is TGCGCCAGCAGCGCCAGCGGGGGGGCGGTGGAGACCCAGTACTTC.

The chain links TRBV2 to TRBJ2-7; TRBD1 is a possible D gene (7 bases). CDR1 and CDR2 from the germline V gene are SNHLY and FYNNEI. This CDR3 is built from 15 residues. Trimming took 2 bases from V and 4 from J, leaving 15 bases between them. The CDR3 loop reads CASSELQGGEYEQYF. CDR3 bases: TGTGCCAGCAGTGAACTCCAGGGGGGCGAGTACGAGCAGTACTTC.

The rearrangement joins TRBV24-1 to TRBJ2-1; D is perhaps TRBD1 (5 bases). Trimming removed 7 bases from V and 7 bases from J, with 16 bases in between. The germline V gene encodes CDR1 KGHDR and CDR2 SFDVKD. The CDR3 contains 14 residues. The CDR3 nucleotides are TGTGCCACCAGACGAGGACAAGCGACAAATGAGCAGTTCTTC. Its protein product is CATRRGQATNEQFF.

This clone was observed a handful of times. CDR3 protein: CASSLNLGEQYF. The CDR3, as DNA: TGTGCCAGCAGCCTAAACCTAGGAGAGCAGTACTTC. The rearrangement joins TRBV5-4 to TRBJ2-7; D remains ambiguous. The CDR3 covers 12 residues. V gave up 4 bases and J gave up 7 bases, with 12 bases separating them. Germline CDR1 is SGHNT and CDR2 is YYREEE (reference sequence).

CDR3 DNA sequence: TGTGCCACCAGTGGCCCCGACAGGGTCTATGGCTACACCTTC. Translating gives CATSGPDRVYGYTF. The chain recombines TRBV24-1 with TRBJ1-2; 7 nucleotides match TRBD1. The CDR3 loop spans 14 amino acids. With V trimmed by 5 bases and J by 4 bases, 6 bases remained unmatched. CDR1 KGHDR and CDR2 SFDVKD come from the germline V gene.

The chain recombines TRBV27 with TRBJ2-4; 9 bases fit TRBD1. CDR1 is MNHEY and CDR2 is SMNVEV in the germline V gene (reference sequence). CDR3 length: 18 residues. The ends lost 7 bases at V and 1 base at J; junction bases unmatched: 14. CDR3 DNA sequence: TGTGCCAGCACCCTGGGACAGGGAGATTGTCGGGCCAAAAACATTCAGTACTTC. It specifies CASTLGQGDCRAKNIQYF.

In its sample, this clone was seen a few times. CDR3 in amino acids: CASSPTGTGGWGYTF. The CDR3 region has the DNA TGCGCCAGCAGCCCCACCGGGACAGGGGGCTGGGGCTACACCTTC. The rearrangement uses TRBV5-1 and TRBJ1-2; 12 bases map to TRBD1. V lost 4 bases and J lost 8; bases outside the gene matches: 9. The CDR3 contains 15 residues. Germline CDR1 and CDR2: SGHRS and YFSETQ.